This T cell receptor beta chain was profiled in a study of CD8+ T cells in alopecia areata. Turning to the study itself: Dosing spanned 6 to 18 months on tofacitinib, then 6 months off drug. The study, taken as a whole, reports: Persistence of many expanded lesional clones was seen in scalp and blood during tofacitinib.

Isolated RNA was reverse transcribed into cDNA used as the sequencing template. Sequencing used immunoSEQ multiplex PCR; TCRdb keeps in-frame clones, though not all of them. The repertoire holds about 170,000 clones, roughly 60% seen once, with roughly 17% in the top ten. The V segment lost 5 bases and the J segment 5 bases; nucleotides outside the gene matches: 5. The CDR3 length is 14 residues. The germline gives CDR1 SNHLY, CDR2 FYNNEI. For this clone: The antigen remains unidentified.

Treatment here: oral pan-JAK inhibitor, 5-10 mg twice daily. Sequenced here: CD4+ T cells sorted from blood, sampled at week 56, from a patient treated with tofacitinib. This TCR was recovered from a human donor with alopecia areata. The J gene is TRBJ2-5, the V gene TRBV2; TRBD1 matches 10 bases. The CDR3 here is CASSKTGGSETQYF. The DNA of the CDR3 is TGTGCCAGCAGTAAGACAGGGGGCTCGGAGACCCAGTACTTC.